This TCR beta chain was found in a study of T cells in Graves' hyperthyroidism and ophthalmopathy. Study results and limitations: The majority of expanded thyroid clonotypes above 0.001 also appeared in blood. The model forecast ophthalmopathy, anticipating it by a median roughly 6.3 months before onset.

Comment on this clonotype: Its antigen is not known.

Amplification of TCR beta CDR3 regions used RNA as the template. HTBI primers were used for first-round RT-PCR of the TCR CDR3. MiXCR, run by TCRdb on the multiplex PCR reads, gives a single entry per CDR3 protein. The table records around 270,000 distinct CDR3 sequences, around 19% of them present only once. Ophthalmopathy patients showed a Clinical Activity Score of at least 3, NOSPECS grade of at least 4 and duration under 3 months. Fresh peripheral blood, approximately 9.1 ml, was the source of the PBMCs. Trimming pared 8 bases from V and 1 base from J, leaving 14 bases between. Germline loops: CDR1 MDHEN, CDR2 SYDVKM. The CDR3 totals 14 residues.

Sequenced input: blood. The chain recombines TRBV28 with TRBJ1-1; no firm D call. This clonotype was obtained from a man aged 45-65 years with Graves' ophthalmopathy. The CDR3 DNA sequence: TGTGCCAGCGGACGACTTGGACCGAACACTGAAGCTTTCTTT. Amino acid sequence: CASGRLGPNTEAFF.